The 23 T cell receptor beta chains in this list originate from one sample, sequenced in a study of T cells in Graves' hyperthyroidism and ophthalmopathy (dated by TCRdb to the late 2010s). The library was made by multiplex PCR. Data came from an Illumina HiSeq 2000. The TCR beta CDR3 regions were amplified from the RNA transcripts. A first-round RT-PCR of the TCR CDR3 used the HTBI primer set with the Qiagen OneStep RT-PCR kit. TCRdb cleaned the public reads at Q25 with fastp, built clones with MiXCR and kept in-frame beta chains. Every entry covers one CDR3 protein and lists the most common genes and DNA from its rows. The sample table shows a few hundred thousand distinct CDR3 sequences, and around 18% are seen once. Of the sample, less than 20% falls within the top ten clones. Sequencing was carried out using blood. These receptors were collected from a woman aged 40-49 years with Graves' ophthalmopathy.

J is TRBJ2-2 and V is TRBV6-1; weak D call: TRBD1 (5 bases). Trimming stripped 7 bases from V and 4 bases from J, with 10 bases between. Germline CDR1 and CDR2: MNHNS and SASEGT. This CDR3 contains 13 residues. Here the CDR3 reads CASTRVVTGELFF. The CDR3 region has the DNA TGTGCCAGCACCAGGGTGGTCACCGGGGAGCTGTTTTTT.

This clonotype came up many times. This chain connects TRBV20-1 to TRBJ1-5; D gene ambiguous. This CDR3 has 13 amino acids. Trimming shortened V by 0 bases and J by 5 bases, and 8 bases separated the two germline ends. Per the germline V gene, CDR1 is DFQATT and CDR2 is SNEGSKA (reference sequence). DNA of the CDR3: TGCAGTGCTAGAGATTTCCGGGATCAGCCCCAGCATTTT. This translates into CSARDFRDQPQHF.

CDR3 loop: CASSLVGRVQPQHF. CDR3 DNA sequence: TGTGCCAGCAGCTTGGTGGGGAGAGTGCAGCCCCAGCATTTT. The gene calls are TRBV7-2 and TRBJ1-5; D not certain. V was clipped by 3 bases and J by 7 bases, with 13 bases between them. The CDR3 consists of 14 residues. CDR1 SGHTA and CDR2 FQGNSA come from the germline V gene.

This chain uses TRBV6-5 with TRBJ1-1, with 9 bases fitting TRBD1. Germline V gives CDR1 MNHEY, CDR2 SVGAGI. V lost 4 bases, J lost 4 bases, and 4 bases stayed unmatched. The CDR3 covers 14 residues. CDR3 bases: TGTGCCAGCAGTTCGACAGGGGGTGTCACTGAAGCTTTCTTT. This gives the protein CASSSTGGVTEAFF.

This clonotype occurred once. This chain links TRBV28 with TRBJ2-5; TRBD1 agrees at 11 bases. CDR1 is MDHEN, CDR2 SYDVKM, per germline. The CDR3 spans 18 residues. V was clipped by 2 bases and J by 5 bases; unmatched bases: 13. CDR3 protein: CASSLKPGTGGYWETQYF. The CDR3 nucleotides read TGTGCCAGCAGTTTAAAGCCCGGGACAGGGGGTTATTGGGAGACCCAGTACTTC.

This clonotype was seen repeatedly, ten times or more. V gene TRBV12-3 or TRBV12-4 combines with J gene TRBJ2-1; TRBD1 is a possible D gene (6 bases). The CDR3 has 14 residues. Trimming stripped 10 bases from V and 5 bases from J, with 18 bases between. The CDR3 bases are TGTGCCACCATGAGGGGGTTAGTCAACAATGAGCAGTTCTTC. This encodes CATMRGLVNNEQFF.

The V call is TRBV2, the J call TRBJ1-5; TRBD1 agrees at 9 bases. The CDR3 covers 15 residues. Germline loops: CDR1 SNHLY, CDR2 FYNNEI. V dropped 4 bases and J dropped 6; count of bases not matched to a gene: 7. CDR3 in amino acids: CASSVGQGQSQPQHF. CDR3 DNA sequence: TGTGCCAGCAGTGTCGGACAGGGGCAGTCTCAGCCCCAGCATTTT.

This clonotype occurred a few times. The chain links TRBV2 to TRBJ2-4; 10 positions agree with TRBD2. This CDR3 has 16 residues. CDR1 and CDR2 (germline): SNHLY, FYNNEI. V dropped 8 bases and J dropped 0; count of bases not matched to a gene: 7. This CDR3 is CASAGLAATAKNIQYF. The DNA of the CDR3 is TGTGCCAGCGCTGGACTAGCGGCAACAGCCAAAAACATTCAGTACTTC.

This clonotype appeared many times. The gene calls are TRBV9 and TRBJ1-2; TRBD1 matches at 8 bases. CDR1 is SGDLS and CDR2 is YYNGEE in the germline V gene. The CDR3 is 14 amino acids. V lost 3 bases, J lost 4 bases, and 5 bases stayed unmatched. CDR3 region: CASSAGTGRYGYTF. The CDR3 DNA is TGTGCCAGCAGCGCCGGGACAGGCCGCTATGGCTACACCTTC.

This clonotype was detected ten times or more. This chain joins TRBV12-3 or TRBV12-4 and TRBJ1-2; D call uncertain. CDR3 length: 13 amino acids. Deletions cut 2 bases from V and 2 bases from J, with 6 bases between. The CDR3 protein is CASSLSGNYGYTF. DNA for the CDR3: TGTGCCAGCAGTTTAAGTGGGAACTATGGCTACACCTTC.

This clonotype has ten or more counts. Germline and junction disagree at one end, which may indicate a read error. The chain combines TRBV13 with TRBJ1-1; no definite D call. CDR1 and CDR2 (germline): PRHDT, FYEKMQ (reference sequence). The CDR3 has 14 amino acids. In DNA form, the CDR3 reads TGTGCCAGCAGCCTAGGCCGACGGAACACTGAAGCTTTCTTT. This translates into CASSLGRRNTEAFF.

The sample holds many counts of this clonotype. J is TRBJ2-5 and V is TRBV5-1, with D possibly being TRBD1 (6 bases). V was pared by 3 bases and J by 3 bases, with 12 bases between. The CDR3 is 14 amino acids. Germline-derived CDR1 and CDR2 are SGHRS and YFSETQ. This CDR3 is CASSWTVEEETQYF. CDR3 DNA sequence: TGCGCCAGCAGCTGGACAGTCGAGGAAGAGACCCAGTACTTC. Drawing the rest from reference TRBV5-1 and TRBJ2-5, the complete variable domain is KAGVTQTPRYLIKTRGQQVTLSCSPISGHRSVSWYQQTPGQGLQFLFEYFSETQRNKGNFPGRFSGRQFSNSRSEMNVSTLELGDSALYLCASSWTVEEETQYFGPGTRLLVL.

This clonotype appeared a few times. CDR3 in amino acids: CARPPGRQETQYF. DNA of the CDR3: TGTGCCAGGCCGCCGGGACGTCAAGAGACCCAGTACTTC. This chain connects TRBV12-3 or TRBV12-4 to TRBJ2-5; D may correspond to TRBD1 or TRBD2 (5 bases each). V was cut by 9 bases and J by 2 bases, with 13 bases left in between. This CDR3 comprises 13 residues.

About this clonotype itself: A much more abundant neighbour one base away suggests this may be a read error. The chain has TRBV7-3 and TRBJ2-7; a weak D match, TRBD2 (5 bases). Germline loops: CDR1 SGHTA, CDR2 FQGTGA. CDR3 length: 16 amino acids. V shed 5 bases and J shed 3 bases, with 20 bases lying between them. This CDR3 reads CASSPLPGVPDYEQYF. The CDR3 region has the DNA TGTGCCAGCAGCCCTCTTCCCGGGGTCCCCGACTACGAGCAGTACTTC.

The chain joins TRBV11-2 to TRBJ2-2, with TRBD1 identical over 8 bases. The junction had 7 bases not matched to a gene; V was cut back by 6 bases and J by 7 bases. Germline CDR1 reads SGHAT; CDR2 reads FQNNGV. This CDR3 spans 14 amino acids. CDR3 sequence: CASRPDRAFGELFF. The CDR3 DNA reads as TGTGCCAGCAGACCGGACAGGGCCTTCGGGGAGCTGTTTTTT. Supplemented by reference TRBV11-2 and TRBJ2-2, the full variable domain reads EAGVAQSPRYKIIEKRQSVAFWCNPISGHATLYWYQQILGQGPKLLIQFQNNGVVDDSQLPKDRFSAERLKGVDSTLKIQPAKLEDSAVYLCASRPDRAFGELFFGEGSRLTVL.

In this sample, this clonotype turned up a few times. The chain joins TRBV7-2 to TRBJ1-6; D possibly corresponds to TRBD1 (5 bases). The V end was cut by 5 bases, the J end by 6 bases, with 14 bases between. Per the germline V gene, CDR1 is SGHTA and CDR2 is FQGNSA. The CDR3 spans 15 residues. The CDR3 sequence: CASSATDSLNSPLHF. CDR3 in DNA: TGTGCCAGCAGCGCGACCGACAGCCTTAATTCACCCCTCCACTTT.

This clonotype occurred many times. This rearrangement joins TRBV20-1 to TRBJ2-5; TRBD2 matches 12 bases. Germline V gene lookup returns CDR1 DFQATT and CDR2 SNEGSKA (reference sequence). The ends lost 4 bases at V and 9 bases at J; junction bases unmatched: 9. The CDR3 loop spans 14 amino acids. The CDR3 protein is CSATGTSGPGAQYF. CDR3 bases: TGCAGTGCTACCGGGACTAGCGGGCCGGGGGCCCAGTACTTC.

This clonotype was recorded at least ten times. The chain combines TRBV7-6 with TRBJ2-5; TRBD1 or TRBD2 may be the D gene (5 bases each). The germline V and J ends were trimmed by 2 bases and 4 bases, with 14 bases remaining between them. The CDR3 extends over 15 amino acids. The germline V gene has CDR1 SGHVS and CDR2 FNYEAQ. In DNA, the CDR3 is TGTGCCAGCAGCTTACGGCCGAGGGACGGAGAGACCCAGTACTTC. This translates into CASSLRPRDGETQYF.

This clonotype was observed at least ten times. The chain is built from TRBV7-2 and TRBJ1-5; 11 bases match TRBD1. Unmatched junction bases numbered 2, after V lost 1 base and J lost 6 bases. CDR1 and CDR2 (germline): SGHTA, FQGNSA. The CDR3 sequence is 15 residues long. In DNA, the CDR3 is TGTGCCAGCAGCTTAGGGGGACAGGGGGTTCAGCCCCAGCATTTT. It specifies CASSLGGQGVQPQHF.

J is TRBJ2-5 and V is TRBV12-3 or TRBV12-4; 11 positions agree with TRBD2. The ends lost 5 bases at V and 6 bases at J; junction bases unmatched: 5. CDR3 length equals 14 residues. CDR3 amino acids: CASSPLAGGQTQYF. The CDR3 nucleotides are TGTGCCAGCAGTCCCCTAGCGGGAGGACAGACCCAGTACTTC.

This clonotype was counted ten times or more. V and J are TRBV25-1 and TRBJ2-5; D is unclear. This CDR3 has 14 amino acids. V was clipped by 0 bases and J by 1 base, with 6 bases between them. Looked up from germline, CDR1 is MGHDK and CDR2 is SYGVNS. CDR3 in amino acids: CASSEYGPQETQYF. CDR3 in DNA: TGTGCCAGCAGTGAATATGGGCCCCAAGAGACCCAGTACTTC.

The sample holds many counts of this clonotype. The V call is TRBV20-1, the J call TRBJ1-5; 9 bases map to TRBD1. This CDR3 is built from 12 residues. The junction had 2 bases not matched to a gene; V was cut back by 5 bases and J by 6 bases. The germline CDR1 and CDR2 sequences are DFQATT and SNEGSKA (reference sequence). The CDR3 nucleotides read TGCAGTGCTGCACAGGGGGCTCAGCCCCAGCATTTT. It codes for CSAAQGAQPQHF.

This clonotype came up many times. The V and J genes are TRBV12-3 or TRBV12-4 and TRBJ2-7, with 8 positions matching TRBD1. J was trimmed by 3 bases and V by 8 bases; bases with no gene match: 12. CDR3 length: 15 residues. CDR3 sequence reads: CASRLATGDVYEQYF. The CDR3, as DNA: TGTGCCAGCCGCCTTGCGACAGGGGACGTCTACGAGCAGTACTTC.